This entry lists 28 T cell receptor beta chains sequenced from one sample in a study of T-cell memory formation after mild COVID-19. TCRdb fed the 5' RACE reads into MiXCR, producing one record per CDR3 protein. Counted here are 350,000 to 450,000 distinct CDR3 sequences, 25% to 30% occurring once; the ten biggest clones make up roughly 13%. The source material was PBMCs or a T cell subset sorted from them (not recorded which). These receptors were collected from an adult woman who had mild COVID-19 (a few samples of this study predate the infection). Cell type and time point are not known.

By frequency in the sample, this clonotype is medium-sized (0.01 to 0.1%). V usage is TRBV30 and J usage is TRBJ2-1, with D maybe TRBD1 (5 bases). Deletions cut 4 bases from V and 8 bases from J, with 12 bases between. The CDR3 consists of 12 residues. Germline CDR1 GTSNPN, CDR2 SVGIG (reference sequence). CDR3 bases: TGTGCCTGGAATGTAGGGGTCGATGAGCAGTTCTTC. Translated, it gives CAWNVGVDEQFF.

This clonotype was recorded a few times. V and J are TRBV7-3 and TRBJ2-7; the match to TRBD2 covers 8 bases. The germline V gene has CDR1 SGHTA and CDR2 FQGTGA. V lost 5 bases to trimming and J lost 1 base; unmatched junction nucleotides: 4. The CDR3 is 14 amino acids. The CDR3 sequence: CASSVGTRSYEQYF. CDR3 nucleotide sequence: TGTGCCAGCAGCGTCGGGACTAGGTCCTACGAGCAGTACTTC.

The chain recombines TRBV5-1 with TRBJ1-1; 7 bases match TRBD1. This CDR3 contains 15 residues. J lost 4 bases, V lost 0 bases, and 6 bases had no gene match. The germline gives CDR1 SGHRS, CDR2 YFSETQ. The CDR3 here is CASSLATAGGTEAFF. CDR3 sequence (DNA): TGCGCCAGCAGCTTGGCTACGGCAGGGGGCACTGAAGCTTTCTTT. The full variable domain, with the rest looked up from reference TRBV5-1 and TRBJ1-1, is KAGVTQTPRYLIKTRGQQVTLSCSPISGHRSVSWYQQTPGQGLQFLFEYFSETQRNKGNFPGRFSGRQFSNSRSEMNVSTLELGDSALYLCASSLATAGGTEAFFGQGTRLTVV.

This chain joins TRBV29-1 and TRBJ2-3, with 10 bases matching TRBD2. CDR3 size: 15 residues. The V and J ends lost 0 bases and 2 bases, in that order; junction bases with no gene match: 2. Germline-derived CDR1 and CDR2 are SQVTM and ANQGSEA. CDR3 bases: TGCAGCGTTGAAGAAGCGGGGGGGTTCACAGATACGCAGTATTTT. It translates to CSVEEAGGFTDTQYF.

V is TRBV7-2 and J is TRBJ2-2; D is ambiguous. The CDR3 spans 16 residues. Germline V gives CDR1 SGHTA, CDR2 FQGNSA. Trimming pared 2 bases from V and 2 bases from J, leaving 12 bases between. The DNA for the CDR3 is TGTGCCAGCAGCTTATTTTTTGGCCGTAACACCGGGGAGCTGTTTTTT. Translation gives CASSLFFGRNTGELFF.

This sequence joins TRBV3-1 and TRBJ1-1, with 7 bases aligning to TRBD1. CDR1 LGHDT and CDR2 YNNKEL come from the germline V gene (reference sequence). CDR3 length equals 16 residues. V lost 0 bases to trimming and J lost 1 base; unmatched junction nucleotides: 5. The CDR3 protein is CASSQDLGTANTEAFF. CDR3 nucleotides: TGTGCCAGCAGCCAAGATCTCGGGACAGCGAACACTGAAGCTTTCTTT.

A few counts support this clonotype. This sequence joins TRBV2 and TRBJ2-1, with D unclear. This CDR3 is 12 amino acids long. Germline lookup yields CDR1 SNHLY and CDR2 FYNNEI. The V end was cut by 8 bases, the J end by 9 bases, with 14 bases between. CDR3 in DNA: TGTGCCAGCTCTCCGCGGCCCATTGAGCAGTTCTTC. This sequence encodes CASSPRPIEQFF.

The chain is built from TRBV5-1 and TRBJ2-1; 9 bases align to TRBD1. The CDR3 length is 15 residues. The V gene end was trimmed by 2 bases and the J gene end by 7 bases; junction bases not matched to a gene: 7. CDR1 and CDR2 from the germline V gene are SGHRS and YFSETQ. The CDR3 nucleotides are TGCGCCAGCAGCTTATCCCGGGACAGGGTTAATGAGCAGTTCTTC. Translating it yields CASSLSRDRVNEQFF.

This chain joins TRBV24-1 and TRBJ2-1; D tentatively reads TRBD1 or TRBD2 (7 bases each). Trimming removed 3 bases at V and 3 bases at J, with 14 bases between. Germline CDR1 is KGHDR and CDR2 is SFDVKD. The CDR3 runs 16 residues. The CDR3 DNA reads TGTGCCACCAGTGATCCACAGGGGAGGGACTACAATGAGCAGTTCTTC. The encoded protein is CATSDPQGRDYNEQFF.

The V call is TRBV4-3, the J call TRBJ2-3, with 7 bases that match TRBD2. The CDR3 contains 17 residues. Germline V lookup: CDR1 LGHNA, CDR2 YSLEER. Germline trimming cut 0 bases from V and 4 bases from J; bases unmatched to any gene: 10. CDR3 nucleotides: TGCGCCAGCAGCCAAGATTACGAAGGCGGGAGCGCAGATACGCAGTATTTT. Its translation is CASSQDYEGGSADTQYF.

This clonotype was seen a few times. The genes are TRBV5-1 and TRBJ2-6; D is possibly TRBD1 (5 bases). In germline, CDR1 is SGHRS, CDR2 YFSETQ. The CDR3 is 16 amino acids. V lost 5 bases and J 3 bases, leaving 15 bases between the germline ends. In nucleotides, the CDR3 is TGCGCCAGCAGTTCTGTGGGGCGCATTGGGGCCAACGTCCTGACTTTC. Protein: CASSSVGRIGANVLTF.

The chain recombines TRBV30 with TRBJ1-5; perhaps TRBD1 as D (6 bases). The germline V gene has CDR1 GTSNPN and CDR2 SVGIG (reference sequence). The V gene lost 3 bases and the J gene lost 2 bases, with 11 bases spanning the gap. The CDR3 contains 14 residues. CDR3 nucleotides: TGTGCCTGGAGAAGGGGGGCGGGCAATCAGCCCCAGCATTTT. Encoded protein: CAWRRGAGNQPQHF.

This clonotype was seen a handful of times. The rearrangement joins TRBV7-7 to TRBJ2-3; tentatively, D is TRBD1 (5 bases). In germline, CDR1 is SSHAT, CDR2 FNYEAQ (reference sequence). V lost 11 bases and J lost 2, with 14 bases in between. There are 13 residues in the CDR3. CDR3 coding DNA: TGTGCCGTTTCGCAGGGTTTCACAGATACGCAGTATTTT. Translating it yields CAVSQGFTDTQYF.

This clonotype was detected only a few times. V and J are TRBV5-1 and TRBJ1-5; no clear D gene. The germline V gene has CDR1 SGHRS and CDR2 YFSETQ. V lost 0 bases, J lost 3 bases, and 4 bases lay in between. The CDR3 is made up of 13 amino acids. CDR3 in amino acids: CASSLGTNQPQHF. In DNA, the CDR3 is TGCGCCAGCAGCTTGGGGACCAATCAGCCCCAGCATTTT.

J is TRBJ1-2 and V is TRBV12-3 or TRBV12-4, with no clear D. Trimming took off 3 bases at V and 4 bases at J, with 9 bases between the two ends. The CDR3 is made up of 13 amino acids. The DNA of the CDR3 is TGTGCCAGCAGTTTCGGAGGTTTCTATGGCTACACCTTC. Its protein product is CASSFGGFYGYTF.

The chain has TRBV6-6 and TRBJ1-6, with TRBD1 matching over 7 bases. V was clipped by 5 bases and J by 7 bases; unmatched bases: 20. The CDR3 runs 19 residues. From germline, CDR1 is MNHNY and CDR2 SVGAGI (reference sequence). The CDR3 DNA reads TGTGCCAGCAGTCCACTACCGGGACAGTTGGTGGGGACAAATTCACCCCTCCACTTT. Protein: CASSPLPGQLVGTNSPLHF.

V is TRBV27 and J is TRBJ2-7; 7 bases map to TRBD2. The CDR3 is 14 residues long. Trimming removed 4 bases from V and 3 bases from J; junction bases left unmatched: 6. The germline gives CDR1 MNHEY, CDR2 SMNVEV (reference sequence). CDR3 nucleotides: TGTGCCAGCAGTTGGGCTAGCGGAGACTACGAGCAGTACTTC. It translates to CASSWASGDYEQYF.

The CDR3 DNA reads TGCGCCAGCAGCGCCGGGACTGCAAAAGAGACCCAGTACTTC. It translates to CASSAGTAKETQYF. This chain links TRBV5-1 with TRBJ2-5; tentative D call: TRBD2 (6 bases). CDR3 length equals 14 residues. Per germline, CDR1 SGHRS and CDR2 YFSETQ. Trimming removed 4 bases at V and 3 bases at J, with 13 bases between.

This clonotype was observed a few times. The rearrangement uses TRBV7-6 and TRBJ1-1, with TRBD1 identical over 9 bases. J lost 1 base, V lost 5 bases, and 8 bases had no gene match. This CDR3 has 16 amino acids. CDR1 SGHVS and CDR2 FNYEAQ come from the germline V gene. CDR3 loop: CASSLIQGAWNTEAFF. CDR3 nucleotide sequence: TGTGCCAGCAGCCTCATACAGGGGGCTTGGAACACTGAAGCTTTCTTT. Full variable domain (outside the CDR3, taken from reference TRBV7-6 and TRBJ1-1): GAGVSQSPRYKVTKRGQDVALRCDPISGHVSLYWYRQALGQGPEFLTYFNYEAQQDKSGLPNDRFSAERPEGSISTLTIQRTEQRDSAMYRCASSLIQGAWNTEAFFGQGTRLTVV.

The V call is TRBV7-9, the J call TRBJ1-1, with 8 bases fitting TRBD1. This CDR3 has 16 amino acids. From germline, CDR1 is SEHNR and CDR2 FQNEAQ (reference sequence). Unmatched junction bases numbered 8, after V lost 1 base and J lost 4 bases. CDR3 nucleotide sequence: TGTGCCAGCAGCTTAGAGGGACAGGCTGCCGGCACTGAAGCTTTCTTT. Encoded protein: CASSLEGQAAGTEAFF.

The gene calls are TRBV7-3 and TRBJ2-1; D might be TRBD1 (6 bases). Per the germline V gene, CDR1 is SGHTA and CDR2 is FQGTGA. V gave up 5 bases and J gave up 14 bases, with 16 bases separating them. The CDR3 has 12 residues. The CDR3 DNA reads TGTGCCAGCAGCCCCCCGGCAGGGGATAAGTTCTTC. Translating it yields CASSPPAGDKFF.

V usage is TRBV18 and J usage is TRBJ1-3, with D maybe TRBD1 (6 bases). With 1 base removed from V and 2 bases from J, the gap between germline ends came to 6 bases. The CDR3 has 14 residues. Looked up from germline, CDR1 is KGHSH and CDR2 is LQKENI. The CDR3 here is CASSPQGAGNTIYF. The CDR3 DNA reads TGTGCCAGCTCACCACAGGGGGCTGGAAACACCATATATTTT.

This clonotype was found a few times. The rearrangement uses TRBV5-6 and TRBJ1-1, with 7 bases matching TRBD1. This CDR3 spans 16 amino acids. V shed 7 bases and J 0 bases; nucleotides not matched to a gene: 12. Germline V gene lookup returns CDR1 SGHDT and CDR2 YYEEEE. The chain's CDR3 is CASFKLRDRLNTEAFF. DNA for the CDR3: TGTGCCAGCTTCAAACTTCGGGACAGATTGAACACTGAAGCTTTCTTT. The variable domain in full, completed from reference TRBV5-6 and TRBJ1-1, reads DAGVTQSPTHLIKTRGQQVTLRCSPKSGHDTVSWYQQALGQGPQFIFQYYEEEERQRGNFPDRFSGHQFPNYSSELNVNALLLGDSALYLCASFKLRDRLNTEAFFGQGTRLTVV.

The V call is TRBV5-4, the J call TRBJ2-1; 13 bases map to TRBD2. Germline CDR1 SGHNT, CDR2 YYREEE (reference sequence). The CDR3 spans 19 residues. V dropped 4 bases and J dropped 1; count of bases not matched to a gene: 11. CDR3 sequence: CASSLDRLAGGPSYNEQFF. The CDR3, as DNA: TGTGCCAGCAGCCTGGATAGACTAGCGGGAGGCCCGTCCTACAATGAGCAGTTCTTC.

The V and J genes are TRBV20-1 and TRBJ2-7, with TRBD1 matching over 7 bases. The J segment lost 7 bases and the V segment lost 5 bases, leaving 8 bases of the junction unmatched. Germline V gives CDR1 DFQATT, CDR2 SNEGSKA (reference sequence). The length of the CDR3 is 12 residues. CDR3 sequence (DNA): TGCAGTGCTTCGGACAGGCTACGGGAGCAGTACTTC. This translates into CSASDRLREQYF.

This chain links TRBV7-6 with TRBJ1-2, with D tentatively TRBD1 (5 bases). The V gene's germline CDR1 is SGHVS and CDR2 FNYEAQ. Trimming stripped 1 base from V and 8 bases from J, with 17 bases between. The CDR3 contains 15 residues. The CDR3 DNA sequence: TGTGCCAGCAGCTTAGGAGATGGTCAGGCAGGGGGCTACACCTTC. The encoded protein is CASSLGDGQAGGYTF. The full variable domain, rest sourced from reference TRBV7-6 and TRBJ1-2, is GAGVSQSPRYKVTKRGQDVALRCDPISGHVSLYWYRQALGQGPEFLTYFNYEAQQDKSGLPNDRFSAERPEGSISTLTIQRTEQRDSAMYRCASSLGDGQAGGYTFGSGTRLTVV.

The chain is built from TRBV5-1 and TRBJ2-2, with unresolved D. CDR1 is SGHRS and CDR2 is YFSETQ in the germline V gene. The CDR3 is made up of 14 amino acids. The V gene lost 4 bases and the J gene lost 1 base, with 8 bases spanning the gap. CDR3 in amino acids: CASSPTENTGELFF. The CDR3 DNA is TGCGCCAGCAGCCCAACAGAGAACACCGGGGAGCTGTTTTTT.

This clonotype was seen a handful of times. The chain joins TRBV5-1 to TRBJ1-4; D remains ambiguous. This CDR3 comprises 13 residues. Germline values: CDR1 SGHRS, CDR2 YFSETQ. V gave up 4 bases and J gave up 8 bases, with 12 bases separating them. For the CDR3, the DNA is TGCGCCAGCAGCCCGCGGACCTCCGAAAAACTGTTTTTT. Protein product: CASSPRTSEKLFF.